Listed below are T cell receptor beta chains from one sample, sequenced in a study of OX40 agonist ivuxolimab in advanced cancers. Clones were sequenced by immunoSEQ multiplex PCR, and TCRdb holds only the in-frame ones, with some missing. The repertoire includes tens of thousands of clones, 90% of them detected once, and 5.4% sits in the top ten. Here the sequenced sample was CD4+ or CD8+ T cells sorted from blood, taken in a trial of the OX40 agonist ivuxolimab. The receptors were sampled from an adult with an advanced solid tumor such as melanoma, head and neck, liver or kidney cancer. Both conserved end residues are part of each CDR3. D genes are given only for firm matches. Only part of the rows carry a size: once, few, many, or a class if the clone is expanded.

V gene	D gene	clone size	J gene	CDR3 protein	CDR3 DNA
TRBV28	TRBD2	.	TRBJ2-7	CASAIGFERDSYEQYF	TGTGCCAGCGCCATAGGCTTCGAGCGGGACTCCTACGAGCAGTACTTC
TRBV28	TRBD1	.	TRBJ2-5	CASSPGTGARETQYF	TGTGCCAGCAGCCCGGGGACAGGGGCCAGGGAGACCCAGTACTTC
TRBV7-9	TRBD2	few	TRBJ2-5	CASSFPSGTYGETQYF	TGTGCCAGCAGCTTCCCTAGCGGGACTTATGGGGAGACCCAGTACTTC
TRBV7-9	.	few	TRBJ1-1	CASSLGAFF	TGTGCCAGCAGCTTAGGGGCTTTCTTT
TRBV11-2	TRBD2	.	TRBJ2-7	CASRESGRASYEQYF	TGTGCCAGCAGAGAAAGCGGGAGGGCCTCCTACGAGCAGTACTTC
TRBV27	.	.	TRBJ2-2	CASSFYRDGELFF	TGTGCCAGCAGTTTTTACAGAGACGGGGAGCTGTTTTTT
TRBV20-1	.	once	TRBJ1-2	CSAATGYGYTF	TGCAGTGCAGCCACAGGGTATGGCTACACCTTC
TRBV9	.	.	TRBJ2-2	CASSGMLVGELFF	TGTGCCAGCAGCGGAATGCTGGTCGGGGAGCTGTTTTTT
TRBV7-2	.	.	TRBJ2-6	CASSLAGGGAERGANVLTF	TGTGCCAGCAGCTTAGCAGGTGGAGGGGCTGAAAGAGGGGCCAACGTCCTGACTTTC
TRBV5-1	.	.	TRBJ2-7	CASSLGQDSYEQYF	TGCGCCAGCAGCTTGGGACAGGACTCCTACGAGCAGTACTTC
TRBV29-1	.	.	TRBJ2-1	CSVGTPEGSSYNEQFF	TGCAGCGTTGGGACACCCGAGGGGAGCTCCTACAATGAGCAGTTCTTC
TRBV27	.	once	TRBJ2-5	CASSLNVGAGETQYF	TGTGCCAGCAGTTTAAATGTGGGGGCCGGGGAGACCCAGTACTTC
TRBV4-3	TRBD2	.	TRBJ2-1	CASSQDMGTSGTYNEQFF	TGCGCCAGCAGCCAAGATATGGGGACTAGCGGGACATACAATGAGCAGTTCTTC
TRBV7-9	.	few	TRBJ1-5	CASSGGEGQPQHF	TGTGCCAGCAGTGGGGGAGAGGGCCAGCCCCAGCATTTT
TRBV18	TRBD2	few	TRBJ2-1	CASSPPSGYSGSSYNEQFF	TGTGCCAGCTCACCACCTTCAGGTTATAGCGGGTCCTCCTACAATGAGCAGTTCTTC
TRBV5-1	.	.	TRBJ1-3	CASSPRESGNTIYF	TGCGCCAGCAGTCCGAGAGAATCTGGAAACACCATATATTTT
TRBV4-1	.	.	TRBJ1-3	CASSLNRGRASGGNTIYF	TGCGCCAGCAGCCTTAATAGGGGTAGGGCCTCGGGTGGAAACACCATATATTTT
TRBV5-6	.	.	TRBJ1-2	CASSLGPGQITNYGYTF	TGTGCCAGCAGCTTGGGGCCGGGGCAAATTACTAACTATGGCTACACCTTC
TRBV7-3	.	.	TRBJ2-1	CASSSQGGVSYNEQFF	TGTGCCAGCAGCAGTCAGGGGGGTGTCTCCTACAATGAGCAGTTCTTC
TRBV18	.	once	TRBJ2-4	CASSPMRAKNIQYF	TGTGCCAGCTCACCAATGAGGGCCAAAAACATTCAGTACTTC
TRBV5-1	.	.	TRBJ2-7	CASSFIRGYEQYF	TGCGCCAGCAGCTTTATTCGCGGGTACGAGCAGTACTTC
TRBV7-9	TRBD1	.	TRBJ1-4	CASSSRTGGPEKLFF	TGTGCCAGCAGCTCCCGGACAGGGGGCCCTGAAAAACTGTTTTTT
TRBV28	.	.	TRBJ1-1	CASSLTGEAFF	TGTGCCAGCAGTTTAACAGGTGAAGCTTTCTTT
TRBV7-2	.	.	TRBJ2-2	CASSLAGSTGELFF	TGTGCCAGCAGCTTAGCAGGGAGCACCGGGGAGCTGTTTTTT
TRBV5-1	.	.	TRBJ1-5	CASSLGDISNQPQHF	TGCGCCAGCAGCTTAGGAGACATTAGCAATCAGCCCCAGCATTTT
TRBV5-4	.	.	TRBJ2-4	CASSLDRDIQYF	TGTGCCAGCAGCTTGGACAGAGACATTCAGTACTTC
TRBV5-4	.	.	TRBJ2-5	CASSFYSSGETQYF	TGTGCCAGCAGCTTTTACTCCTCGGGGGAGACCCAGTACTTC
TRBV28	TRBD1	.	TRBJ1-2	CASRGTVTNYGYTF	TGTGCCAGCAGGGGGACAGTGACTAACTATGGCTACACCTTC
TRBV9	.	.	TRBJ1-6	CASSDKIYNSPLHF	TGTGCCAGCAGCGACAAAATTTATAATTCACCCCTCCACTTT
TRBV28	.	.	TRBJ2-5	CASSSNRGGETQYF	TGTGCCAGCAGCTCCAACAGGGGAGGGGAGACCCAGTACTTC
TRBV28	.	.	TRBJ1-5	CASSGRSRGNQPQHF	TGTGCCAGCAGTGGTCGTTCCCGGGGCAATCAGCCCCAGCATTTT
TRBV11-2	.	.	TRBJ1-1	CASSLVPFEAFF	TGTGCCAGCAGCTTAGTCCCCTTTGAAGCTTTCTTT
TRBV5-1	TRBD1	.	TRBJ1-5	CASSLDTGGSQPQHF	TGCGCCAGCAGCTTGGATACAGGGGGGAGTCAGCCCCAGCATTTT